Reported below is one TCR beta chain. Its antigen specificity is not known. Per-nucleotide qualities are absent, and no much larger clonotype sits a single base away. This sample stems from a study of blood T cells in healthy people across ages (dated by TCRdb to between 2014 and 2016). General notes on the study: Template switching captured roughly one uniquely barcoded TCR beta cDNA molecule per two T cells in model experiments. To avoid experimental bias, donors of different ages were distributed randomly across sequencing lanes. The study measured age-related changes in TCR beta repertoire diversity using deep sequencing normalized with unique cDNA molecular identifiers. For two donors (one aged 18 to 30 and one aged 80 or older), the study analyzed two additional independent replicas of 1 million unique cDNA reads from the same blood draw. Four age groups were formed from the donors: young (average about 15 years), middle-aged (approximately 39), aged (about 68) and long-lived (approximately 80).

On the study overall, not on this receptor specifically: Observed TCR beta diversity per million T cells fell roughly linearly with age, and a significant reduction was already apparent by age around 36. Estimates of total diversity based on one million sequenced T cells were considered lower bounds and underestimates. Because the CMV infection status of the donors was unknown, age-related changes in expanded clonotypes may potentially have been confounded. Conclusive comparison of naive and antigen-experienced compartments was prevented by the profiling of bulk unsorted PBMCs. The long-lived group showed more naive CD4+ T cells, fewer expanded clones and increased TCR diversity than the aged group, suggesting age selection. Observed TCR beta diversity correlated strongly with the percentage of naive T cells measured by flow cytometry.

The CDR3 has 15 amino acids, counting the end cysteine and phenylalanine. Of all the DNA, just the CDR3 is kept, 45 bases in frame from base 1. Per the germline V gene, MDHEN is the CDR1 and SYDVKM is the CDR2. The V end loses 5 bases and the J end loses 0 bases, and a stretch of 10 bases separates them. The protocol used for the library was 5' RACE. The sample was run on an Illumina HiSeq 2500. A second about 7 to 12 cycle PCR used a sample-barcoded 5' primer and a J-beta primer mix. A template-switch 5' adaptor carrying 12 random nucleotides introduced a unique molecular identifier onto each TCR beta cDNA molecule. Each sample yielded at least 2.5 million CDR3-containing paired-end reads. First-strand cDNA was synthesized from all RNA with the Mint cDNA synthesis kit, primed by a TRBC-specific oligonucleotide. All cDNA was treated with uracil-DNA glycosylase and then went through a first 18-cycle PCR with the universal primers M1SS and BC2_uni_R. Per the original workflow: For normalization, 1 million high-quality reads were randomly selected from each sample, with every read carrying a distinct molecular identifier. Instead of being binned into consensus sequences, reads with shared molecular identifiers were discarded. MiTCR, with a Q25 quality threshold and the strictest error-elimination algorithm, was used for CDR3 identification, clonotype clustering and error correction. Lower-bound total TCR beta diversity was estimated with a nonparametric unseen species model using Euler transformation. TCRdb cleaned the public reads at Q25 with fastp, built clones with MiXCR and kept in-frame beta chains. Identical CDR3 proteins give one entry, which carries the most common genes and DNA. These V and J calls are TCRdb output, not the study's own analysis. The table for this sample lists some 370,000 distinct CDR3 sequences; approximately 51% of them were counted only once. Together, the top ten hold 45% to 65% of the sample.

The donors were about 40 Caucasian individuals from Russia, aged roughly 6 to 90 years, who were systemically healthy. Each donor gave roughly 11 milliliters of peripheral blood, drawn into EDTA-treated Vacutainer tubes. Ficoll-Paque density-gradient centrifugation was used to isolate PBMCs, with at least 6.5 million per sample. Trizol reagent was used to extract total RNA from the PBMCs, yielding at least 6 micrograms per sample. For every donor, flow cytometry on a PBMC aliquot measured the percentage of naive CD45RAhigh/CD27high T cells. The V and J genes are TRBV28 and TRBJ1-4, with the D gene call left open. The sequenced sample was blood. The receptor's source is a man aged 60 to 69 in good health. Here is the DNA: TGTGCCAGCAGTCAATCGGGGTCAACTAATGAAAAACTGTTTTTT. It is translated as CASSQSGSTNEKLFF.